Listed below are T cell receptor beta chains from one sample, sequenced in a study of blood T cell repertoires in COVID-19. The assay was immunoSEQ multiplex PCR, and TCRdb's table has in-frame clones only and misses some. The sample lists about 53,000 clones; about 80% were seen once. The sample was peripheral blood. All receptors derive from a human donor in a cohort sampled during active COVID-19. Both conserved end residues are part of each CDR3. A D gene is named only where the DNA matches it firmly. Some rows have no size entry. The others give once, few or many, or a class for an expanded clone.

clone size	V gene	D gene	J gene	CDR3 DNA	CDR3 protein
-	TRBV18	-	TRBJ2-1	TGTGCCAGCTCACCGCTCGTCAGCTCCTACAATGAGCAGTTCTTC	CASSPLVSSYNEQFF
once	TRBV12-3/TRBV12-4	TRBD1	TRBJ1-5	TGTGCCAGCAGGATGACAGGGACTCAGCCCCAGCATTTT	CASRMTGTQPQHF
-	TRBV4-2	TRBD2	TRBJ2-1	TGTGCCAGCAGCCAAGATCGCAGGGCTAGCGGGAGAAAGGATGAGCAGTTCTTC	CASSQDRRASGRKDEQFF
-	TRBV2	TRBD2	TRBJ2-3	TGTGCCAGCAGTTACGGACTAGCATCGGATACGCAGTATTTT	CASSYGLASDTQYF
-	TRBV6-5	TRBD1	TRBJ1-1	TGTGCCAGCAGCAGAGGGGACAGGCTGAACACTGAAGCTTTCTTT	CASSRGDRLNTEAFF
-	TRBV28	TRBD1	TRBJ1-1	TGTGCCAGCAGCCAGTACCCCGGGACAGGGGACACTGAAGCTTTCTTT	CASSQYPGTGDTEAFF
-	TRBV6-5	-	TRBJ1-2	TGTGCCAGCAGTTACTCGAATACCGGGGGGGGCACTGGCTACACCTTC	CASSYSNTGGGTGYTF
-	TRBV19	TRBD2	TRBJ2-2	TGTGCCACCCGAGCTGGGAGGGCCGGGGAGCTGTTTTTT	CATRAGRAGELFF
-	TRBV5-1	-	TRBJ1-3	TGCGCCAGCAGCCTTACAGGGTTTGGAAACACCATATATTTT	CASSLTGFGNTIYF
-	TRBV28	-	TRBJ1-2	TGTGCCACCGCGTCTCCAGGTTACTATGGCTACACCTTC	CATASPGYYGYTF
once	TRBV14	TRBD1	TRBJ2-1	TGTGCCAGCAGCGCCCGGGACAGGGGGCAGTTCTTC	CASSARDRGQFF
-	TRBV10-1	TRBD1	TRBJ2-7	TGCGCCAGCAGCGGACAGGGGAATGGCGAGCAGTACTTC	CASSGQGNGEQYF
-	TRBV7-2	-	TRBJ1-3	TGTGCCAGCAGCCCGGGTGGAAACACCATATATTTT	CASSPGGNTIYF
-	TRBV4-3	-	TRBJ2-5	TGCGCCAGCAGCCAAGACAGGGTTAGAGAGACCCAGTACTTC	CASSQDRVRETQYF
-	TRBV18	-	TRBJ1-1	TGTGCCAGCTCAGAGGGTGGGAACACTGAAGCTTTCTTT	CASSEGGNTEAFF
-	TRBV14	TRBD2	TRBJ2-3	TGTGCCAGCAGCGCTGGGACTAGCGGGTGGAGGAGGTATACGCAGTATTTT	CASSAGTSGWRRYTQYF
-	TRBV5-1	TRBD2	TRBJ2-3	TGCGCCAGCAGCTCGGGACTAACTAGAGATACGCAGTATTTT	CASSSGLTRDTQYF
-	TRBV19	-	TRBJ2-3	TGTGCCAGTAGTCTGGGACTCGCAGATACGCAGTATTTT	CASSLGLADTQYF
-	TRBV2	TRBD2	TRBJ2-5	TGTGCCAGCAGGGGCGGGAGTTTAGAGACCCAGTACTTC	CASRGGSLETQYF
-	TRBV14	TRBD2	TRBJ2-1	TGTGCCAGCAGCCGGCCGACACTGGGACTAGCGGTTTACAATGAGCAGTTCTTC	CASSRPTLGLAVYNEQFF
-	TRBV3-1/TRBV3-2	TRBD1	TRBJ1-2	TGTGCCAGCAGCCATGAGGACAGGGAGAAGGGTGGCTACACCTTC	CASSHEDREKGGYTF
-	TRBV29-1	-	TRBJ2-2	TGCAGCGTGACAGGCGTGAACACCGGGGAGCTGTTTTTT	CSVTGVNTGELFF
-	TRBV6-5	-	TRBJ2-1	TGTGCCAGCAGTCCTCCGGGGTCATGGTACAATGAGCAGTTCTTC	CASSPPGSWYNEQFF
-	TRBV19	TRBD1	TRBJ1-4	TGTGCCAGTAGTAACCTACAGGGGCGGACAACTAATGAAAAACTGTTTTTT	CASSNLQGRTTNEKLFF
-	TRBV24-1	TRBD1	TRBJ2-2	TGTGCCACTGGACAGGGAAACACCGGGGAGCTGTTTTTT	CATGQGNTGELFF
-	TRBV2	-	TRBJ2-3	TGTGCCAGCAGGGGGACTCGGCAAGTTGCAGATACGCAGTATTTT	CASRGTRQVADTQYF
-	TRBV4-1	TRBD2	TRBJ2-7	TGCGCCAGCAGCCAAGATCCCTCTAGCGGGAGTTACTACGAGCAGTACTTC	CASSQDPSSGSYYEQYF
-	TRBV7-2	TRBD1	TRBJ2-4	TGTGCCAGCAGCTTAGGCGGGACAGGGGGCAACATTCAGTACTTC	CASSLGGTGGNIQYF